The T cell receptor beta chain under discussion was sequenced for a study of T cells in Graves' hyperthyroidism and ophthalmopathy. Study overall: The initial diagnosis was the point when peripheral blood was collected, ahead of any treatment.

RNA transcripts served as the template for amplifying TCR beta CDR3 regions. The HTBI primer set served for first-round RT-PCR of the TCR CDR3. TCRdb recomputed calls from the multiplex PCR reads with MiXCR, one row per CDR3 protein. Seen here are approximately 590,000 distinct CDR3 sequences, approximately 14% observed once, and the top ten hold 6.5% to 8%. Broader study findings: Most thyroid clonotypes expanded above 0.001 were also detected in blood.

The V segment lost 8 bases and the J segment 4 bases; nucleotides outside the gene matches: 14. There are 16 residues in the CDR3. Germline CDR1 is MDHEN and CDR2 is SYDVKM. This clonotype was seen at least ten times. Its antigen remains unidentified. The sample consisted of blood. This TCR was sampled from a woman aged 25-40 years with Graves' hyperthyroidism. The chain combines TRBV28 with TRBJ2-7; 10 nucleotides match TRBD2. The CDR3 here is CASRTSGNSFRYEQYF. The CDR3 nucleotides are TGTGCCAGCCGGACTAGCGGTAACTCCTTCCGTTACGAGCAGTACTTC.